One and the same sample provided the 32 T cell receptor beta chains below, sequenced in a study of shared clonotypes between healthy human individuals. The protocol was immunoSEQ multiplex PCR, while the TCRdb copy is restricted to in-frame clones and leaves out a portion. The data show over a million clones, around three quarters seen once. The sequenced sample was memory CD4+ T cells from PBMCs. Documented subset: CD45RA-negative fraction. The receptors here all came from a man younger than 35 in good health. Some clones in this sample may be carry-over from other donors' samples.

With regard to this clone: The identical CDR3 is also encoded by other nucleotide sequences in the sample. The rearrangement links TRBV19 to TRBJ1-5; TRBD1 is a possible D gene (5 bases). The V end lost 3 bases, the J end lost 7 bases, and 13 bases lay between the germline ends. This CDR3 contains 14 residues. The germline V gene has CDR1 LNHDA and CDR2 SQIVND (reference sequence). The CDR3 sequence is CASSITGSGQPQHF. The CDR3 DNA is TGTGCCAGTAGTATTACAGGTAGTGGCCAGCCCCAGCATTTT.

In this sample, this clone turned up a few times. The chain is built from TRBV7-2 and TRBJ1-2; 9 positions agree with TRBD1. Trimming removed 1 base from V and 4 bases from J; junction bases left unmatched: 4. CDR1 is SGHTA, CDR2 FQGNSA, per germline. The CDR3 totals 15 residues. CDR3 nucleotide sequence: TGTGCCAGCAGCTTAGGTGGGACAGGGAGCTATGGCTACACCTTC. It yields the protein CASSLGGTGSYGYTF.

This clone occurred once. The chain has TRBV12-5 and TRBJ2-7; perhaps TRBD1 as D (6 bases). The germline CDR1 and CDR2 sequences are LGHNT and FRNRAP. The CDR3 covers 14 residues. The V and J ends lost 2 bases and 3 bases respectively, with 11 bases between them. CDR3: CASGLQAGVYEQYF. The CDR3 nucleotides read TGTGCTAGTGGTTTGCAGGCAGGGGTCTACGAGCAGTACTTC.

A remark on this clone: A much larger clone lies one base from this, so it may be a read error. The V call is TRBV5-4, the J call TRBJ2-1, with unresolved D. Per the germline V gene, CDR1 is SGHNT and CDR2 is YYREEE (reference sequence). The CDR3 covers 13 residues. V lost 0 bases and J 4 bases, leaving 5 bases between the germline ends. CDR3 sequence: CASSLGAYNEQFF. CDR3 DNA: TGTGCCAGCAGCTTGGGGGCTTACAATGAGCAGTTCTTC.

This clone was counted once. A much larger clone differs by one base, so this may be a read error. This chain links TRBV16 with TRBJ1-1, with TRBD1 matching over 7 bases. The ends lost 4 bases at V and 2 bases at J; junction bases unmatched: 1. CDR1 and CDR2 (germline): KGHSY, FQNENV. The CDR3 totals 13 residues. CDR3 region: CASSRTGNTEAFF. CDR3 bases: TGTGCCAGCAGCCGGACAGGCAACACTGAAGCTTTCTTT.

This clone was seen more than once but under ten times. The chain recombines TRBV5-1 with TRBJ2-4; TRBD2 might be the D (5 bases). In germline, CDR1 is SGHRS, CDR2 YFSETQ. Trimming removed 4 bases from V and 8 bases from J, with 13 bases in between. This CDR3 is 13 amino acids long. The CDR3 nucleotides are TGCGCCAGCAGCCCTATACCGAGGGACATTCAGTACTTC. It translates to CASSPIPRDIQYF.

The chain carries TRBV29-1 and TRBJ2-1, with D perhaps assigned TRBD1 or TRBD2 (5 bases each). Germline CDR1 is SQVTM and CDR2 is ANQGSEA. The CDR3 loop spans 14 amino acids. V lost 7 bases and J lost 9, with 22 bases in between. CDR3 nucleotide sequence: TGCAGCGCCTCACCGGGACCACCGAGACTTGAGCAGTTCTTC. Its protein is CSASPGPPRLEQFF.

This clone was seen more than once but under ten times. V usage is TRBV6-1 and J usage is TRBJ2-7; 11 nucleotides line up with TRBD2. The ends lost 2 bases at V and 2 bases at J; junction bases unmatched: 2. CDR3 length: 15 residues. Germline V gene data show CDR1 as MNHNS and CDR2 as SASEGT. The CDR3 region is CASSERLAGTYEQYF. The CDR3 DNA reads as TGTGCCAGCAGTGAAAGACTAGCGGGAACCTACGAGCAGTACTTC.

The V and J genes are TRBV19 and TRBJ2-3; the match to TRBD2 covers 12 bases. The V gene end was trimmed by 3 bases and the J gene end by 6 bases; junction bases not matched to a gene: 13. Germline CDR1 and CDR2: LNHDA and SQIVND (reference sequence). The CDR3 is made up of 18 amino acids. As DNA, the CDR3 is TGTGCCAGTAGTATCTCGGTCCTAGCGGGAGGGCCGCCGGATACGCAGTATTTT. Translation gives CASSISVLAGGPPDTQYF.

The gene calls are TRBV6-6 and TRBJ2-7; 7 bases fit TRBD1. This CDR3 is 15 amino acids long. Unmatched junction bases numbered 12, after V lost 7 bases and J lost 3 bases. Looked up from germline, CDR1 is MNHNY and CDR2 is SVGAGI (reference sequence). CDR3 in DNA: TGTGCCAGCACTTCGAACAGGGGCGTCAGCTACGAGCAGTACTTC. Its protein product is CASTSNRGVSYEQYF.

This clone came up once. J is TRBJ2-1 and V is TRBV19, with TRBD2 matching 13 bases. V gave up 6 bases and J gave up 13 bases; unmatched junction bases: 9. Germline V gene lookup returns CDR1 LNHDA and CDR2 SQIVND (reference sequence). The CDR3 consists of 14 residues. In DNA, the CDR3 is TGTGCCAGTAGCCCCGGGACTAGCGGGACCCCCCAGTTCTTC. Protein: CASSPGTSGTPQFF.

This clone occurred once. The junction differs from germline at one of its ends, possibly a read error. The V and J genes are TRBV2 and TRBJ2-2; D gene unclear. The germline gives CDR1 SNHLY, CDR2 FYNNEI. This CDR3 contains 14 residues. CDR3 region: CASSEGSWVGELFF. The CDR3 coding sequence is TGTGCCAGCAGCGAAGGGTCGTGGGTCGGGGAGCTGTTTTTT. Together with reference TRBV2 and TRBJ2-2, the CDR3 gives the full variable domain: EPEVTQTPSHQVTQMGQEVILRCVPISNHLYFYWYRQILGQKVEFLVSFYNNEISEKSEIFDDQFSVERPDGSNFTLKIRSTKLEDSAMYFCASSEGSWVGELFFGEGSRLTVL.

Points on this clone: The sample contains more than one DNA sequence encoding this CDR3. The chain uses TRBV2 and TRBJ2-7, with D maybe TRBD2 (5 bases). Trimming removed 6 bases from V and 1 base from J, with 7 bases in between. Germline-derived CDR1 and CDR2 are SNHLY and FYNNEI. The CDR3 is 12 residues long. The CDR3 sequence is CASRGDSYEQYF. The CDR3 DNA reads TGTGCCAGCAGGGGAGATTCCTACGAGCAGTACTTC.

The rearrangement links TRBV5-1 to TRBJ1-3; D ambiguous. Germline V lookup: CDR1 SGHRS, CDR2 YFSETQ. The CDR3 has 14 residues. V shed 5 bases and J shed 0 bases, with 9 bases lying between them. The CDR3 sequence is CASRGGSSGNTIYF. In DNA, the CDR3 is TGCGCCAGCAGGGGAGGCAGCTCTGGAAACACCATATATTTT.

This clone was recorded a few times. The chain has TRBV4-1 and TRBJ2-7; possible D gene TRBD2, 6 bases. The germline V and J ends were trimmed by 0 bases and 7 bases, with 10 bases remaining between them. CDR3 length: 13 amino acids. Germline CDR1 is MGHRA and CDR2 is YSYEKL. Here the CDR3 DNA reads TGCGCCAGCAGCCAAGATTTGGAGGGGGAGCAGTACTTC. Its protein is CASSQDLEGEQYF.

The chain couples TRBV7-3 to TRBJ2-5, with 9 positions matching TRBD1. The V segment lost 5 bases and the J segment 3 bases; nucleotides outside the gene matches: 1. CDR1 is SGHTA, CDR2 FQGTGA, per germline. The CDR3 is made up of 13 amino acids. The CDR3 loop is CASSRDREETQYF. The CDR3 region has the DNA TGTGCCAGCAGCCGGGACAGGGAAGAGACCCAGTACTTC.

The chain links TRBV6-6 to TRBJ1-1; D is uncertain. The CDR3 totals 14 residues. The V end was cut by 6 bases, the J end by 2 bases, with 13 bases between. Germline V gene data show CDR1 as MNHNY and CDR2 as SVGAGI (reference sequence). CDR3 in amino acids: CASSFTGSNTEAFF. CDR3 DNA: TGTGCCAGCAGCTTTACTGGTTCTAACACTGAAGCTTTCTTT.

On this clone itself: A far larger clone is just one base off, so this is likely a read error. The sample holds other DNA sequences that translate to the same CDR3. The chain is built from TRBV29-1 and TRBJ2-7; 8 bases fit TRBD2. J gave up 6 bases and V 5 bases, and 3 bases lay outside the gene matches. Germline CDR1 reads SQVTM; CDR2 reads ANQGSEA. The CDR3 runs to 11 residues. The CDR3 DNA sequence: TGCAGCGTTCGAGCGGGGGCCGAGCAGTACTTC. Protein product: CSVRAGAEQYF.

The chain combines TRBV5-5 with TRBJ1-5, with D perhaps matching TRBD1 (5 bases). This CDR3 is 15 amino acids long. CDR1 and CDR2 (germline): SGHKS, YYEKEE (reference sequence). The V end was cut by 5 bases, the J end by 2 bases, with 14 bases between. CDR3 residues: CASSWGWSGNQPQHF. The CDR3, as DNA: TGTGCCAGCAGTTGGGGGTGGAGCGGCAATCAGCCCCAGCATTTT.

CDR3 in amino acids: CASSLAATSYTF. The CDR3 DNA sequence: TGTGCCAGCAGCTTGGCCGCAACGAGCTACACCTTC. V usage is TRBV5-5 and J usage is TRBJ1-2; no clear D gene. This CDR3 contains 12 residues. The germline CDR1 and CDR2 sequences are SGHKS and YYEKEE (reference sequence). Trimming cost V 0 bases and J 9 bases, with 9 bases left between them. Complete variable domain (other parts from reference TRBV5-5 and TRBJ1-2): DAGVTQSPTHLIKTRGQQVTLRCSPISGHKSVSWYQQVLGQGPQFIFQYYEKEERGRGNFPDRFSARQFPNYSSELNVNALLLGDSALYLCASSLAATSYTFGSGTRLTVV.

In DNA, the CDR3 is TGTGCCAGCAGTCTCAGGGGCCGTCACAATAGCAATCAGCCCCAGCATTTT. As protein: CASSLRGRHNSNQPQHF. J is TRBJ1-5 and V is TRBV28, with a tentative D call TRBD1 (6 bases). Germline V gene lookup returns CDR1 MDHEN and CDR2 SYDVKM. Trimming took off 5 bases at V and 0 bases at J, with 17 bases between the two ends. The CDR3 is made up of 17 amino acids.

The chain is built from TRBV10-3 and TRBJ1-2; 9 positions agree with TRBD1. V was clipped by 11 bases and J by 8 bases; unmatched bases: 9. CDR1 and CDR2 (germline): ENHRY, SYGVKD. This CDR3 is built from 12 residues. CDR3 region: CALGGQGKGYTF. For the CDR3, the DNA is TGTGCCCTAGGGGGACAGGGAAAGGGCTACACCTTC.

This clone was counted many times. Other DNA sequences in the sample encode the same CDR3. The rearrangement uses TRBV7-2 and TRBJ2-3; D gene ambiguous. This CDR3 is 14 amino acids long. V lost 1 base, J lost 2 bases, and 7 bases lay in between. The V gene's germline CDR1 is SGHTA and CDR2 FQGNSA. Here the CDR3 reads CASSLDGNTDTQYF. CDR3 coding DNA: TGTGCCAGCAGCTTAGACGGAAACACAGATACGCAGTATTTT.

This sequence joins TRBV20-1 and TRBJ2-7, with TRBD2 matching 7 bases. Per germline, CDR1 DFQATT and CDR2 SNEGSKA (reference sequence). Unmatched junction bases numbered 5, after V lost 7 bases and J lost 5 bases. The CDR3 has 11 amino acids. The CDR3 nucleotides read TGCAGTGGGTGGACTAGAAACGAGCAGTACTTC. Amino acid sequence: CSGWTRNEQYF.

Regarding this clone: Other DNA sequences in the same sample also yield this CDR3. This rearrangement joins TRBV2 to TRBJ2-7; 8 nucleotides line up with TRBD1. Unmatched junction bases numbered 1, after V lost 6 bases and J lost 3 bases. The CDR3 totals 12 residues. Germline CDR1 and CDR2: SNHLY and FYNNEI. The DNA for the CDR3 is TGTGCCAGCAGAGACAGGGGCTACGAGCAGTACTTC. Protein product: CASRDRGYEQYF. The entire variable domain, with the rest obtained from reference TRBV2 and TRBJ2-7, is as follows: EPEVTQTPSHQVTQMGQEVILRCVPISNHLYFYWYRQILGQKVEFLVSFYNNEISEKSEIFDDQFSVERPDGSNFTLKIRSTKLEDSAMYFCASRDRGYEQYFGPGTRLTVT.

The rearrangement links TRBV18 to TRBJ2-7; D is possibly TRBD1 (5 bases). The CDR3 has 15 residues. Per the germline V gene, CDR1 is KGHSH and CDR2 is LQKENI. The V end was cut by 2 bases, the J end by 4 bases, with 15 bases between. CDR3 coding DNA: TGTGCCAGCTCACCAGCGCAGGGTTACGATTACGAGCAGTACTTC. It is translated as CASSPAQGYDYEQYF.

The chain links TRBV7-9 to TRBJ2-7, with D tentatively TRBD2 (6 bases). CDR1 and CDR2 from the germline V gene are SEHNR and FQNEAQ (reference sequence). V dropped 1 base and J dropped 5 bases, with 15 bases sitting between them. This CDR3 is built from 15 residues. The CDR3 reads CASSLVNGGTDEQYF. The DNA of the CDR3 is TGTGCCAGCAGCTTAGTTAACGGGGGAACCGACGAGCAGTACTTC.

V is TRBV15 and J is TRBJ1-4; D unclear. The CDR3 spans 15 residues. Trimming took off 0 bases at V and 4 bases at J, with 9 bases between the two ends. Per the germline V gene, CDR1 is LNHNV and CDR2 is YYDKDF (reference sequence). The CDR3 reads CATSRDASLNEKLFF. CDR3 in DNA: TGTGCCACCAGCAGAGATGCCAGTCTTAATGAAAAACTGTTTTTT.

This clone was picked up many times. This chain connects TRBV12-2 to TRBJ1-4; the D segment call TRBD1 is taken from the table without a DNA check. TRBV12-2 is marked as a pseudogene. CDR3 size: 10 residues. DNA of the CDR3: TGTGCAAGAGGGGAAGAAAAACTGTTTTTT. As protein: CARGEEKLFF.

This chain connects TRBV27 to TRBJ2-2; a possible D gene is TRBD1 (6 bases). The length of the CDR3 is 16 residues. CDR1 is MNHEY, CDR2 SMNVEV, per germline (reference sequence). V lost 6 bases and J lost 6, with 20 bases in between. The CDR3 loop reads CASRSLGGAFAGELFF. For the CDR3, the DNA is TGTGCCAGCAGAAGTCTAGGGGGAGCCTTCGCCGGGGAGCTGTTTTTT.

The chain uses TRBV7-9 and TRBJ1-4; no clear D. CDR3 size: 16 residues. Germline CDR1 and CDR2: SEHNR and FQNEAQ (reference sequence). V lost 5 bases and J 0 bases, leaving 13 bases between the germline ends. CDR3 nucleotide sequence: TGTGCCAGCAGCCCTTCCGGAGACGCAACTAATGAAAAACTGTTTTTT. Encoded protein: CASSPSGDATNEKLFF.

The gene calls are TRBV7-9 and TRBJ2-5; TRBD2 might be the D (6 bases). CDR3 length: 13 amino acids. Germline assignment: CDR1 SEHNR and CDR2 FQNEAQ (reference sequence). Trimming left V 5 bases short and J 5 bases short, with 12 bases between. The CDR3 spells CASSPRGRETQYF. The CDR3 DNA follows: TGTGCCAGCAGCCCCCGGGGGAGGGAGACCCAGTACTTC.